A selection of T cell receptor beta chains follows, all from one sample in a study of T-cell reconstitution after alpha-beta-depleted transplantation in children. TCRdb reprocessed the PCR reads via MiXCR and lists one record per CDR3 protein. The table includes nearly 350,000 distinct CDR3 sequences, roughly 17% detected once. The sample here was PBMCs, mostly from graft donor cells, taken 360 days after TCRalphabeta/CD19-depleted stem cell transplant. These receptors originate from a male patient between 2 and 15 years old who had a stem cell transplant for acute lymphoblastic leukemia, so the T cells may come from the graft donor. Both conserved end residues are part of each CDR3. Fields, in order: J gene, clone size, V gene, CDR3 protein. Size is stated for part of the rows, as once, few or many counts, or as a class when the clone is expanded.

>TRBJ2-1|-|TRBV14
CASSTGTGPLKQFF
>TRBJ2-5|few|TRBV7-2
CASSLASGQRETQYF
>TRBJ2-5|many|TRBV10-3
CANPEETQYF
>TRBJ2-1|-|TRBV30
CAWSVLPGNEQFF
>TRBJ1-4|-|TRBV2
CASSDPNHQGEKLFF
>TRBJ1-4|few|TRBV4-1
CASSQEAGGEKLFF
>TRBJ2-1|-|TRBV4-3
CASSQSWGQGNEQFF
>TRBJ2-3|few|TRBV4-3
CASSQLKHTTDTQYF
>TRBJ2-7|-|TRBV28
CASSLSSSWTYEQYF
>TRBJ2-7|-|TRBV20-1
CSASSSIAKSYEQYF
>TRBJ2-7|-|TRBV6-2/TRBV6-3
CASRRPWKDRGTYEQYF
>TRBJ2-1|few|TRBV12-3/TRBV12-4
CASSPRDGSYNEQFF
>TRBJ1-1|many|TRBV12-3/TRBV12-4
CASSLQTSNTEAFF
>TRBJ1-6|few|TRBV6-1
CASSPGTAISPLHF
>TRBJ2-3|few|TRBV20-1
CSAGTAGGTDTQYF
>TRBJ2-1|few|TRBV4-1
CASSPYLGLLFNEQFF
>TRBJ2-5|-|TRBV29-1
CSVEPQETQYF
>TRBJ2-7|-|TRBV20-1
CSARDTSGSYEQYF
>TRBJ2-2|many|TRBV20-1
CSAVRQGPTGELFF
>TRBJ2-2|-|TRBV11-1
CASSSRLAGEGYNTGELFF
>TRBJ2-1|-|TRBV12-3/TRBV12-4
CASSLYFYNEQFF
>TRBJ2-5|few|TRBV5-1
CASSLDRAIQETQYF
>TRBJ1-1|few|TRBV20-1
CSATAWGTEAFF
>TRBJ1-2|-|TRBV3-1
CASSQGGTRNYGYTF
>TRBJ2-7|many|TRBV4-2
CASSKDSSYEQYF
>TRBJ2-1|-|TRBV28
CQSSGRYNEQFF
>TRBJ1-1|few|TRBV7-7
CASYGPQGEAFF
>TRBJ2-2|-|TRBV7-2
CASSVYGELFF
>TRBJ1-5|-|TRBV4-1
CASSPFGGRVGNQPQHF
>TRBJ2-7|-|TRBV20-1
CSVSGGERQYF
>TRBJ1-1|many|TRBV29-1
CSVTDGVQKRAFF
>TRBJ2-3|many|TRBV29-1
CSVGVRGSTDTQYF
>TRBJ2-1|-|TRBV10-3
CAISGGGADEQFF
>TRBJ2-5|-|TRBV10-3
CAISPGGLAGEGETQYF
>TRBJ1-4|-|TRBV2
CASSEGRGGKLFF
>TRBJ2-3|-|TRBV4-1
CASSQTLFTDTQYF
>TRBJ2-2|few|TRBV5-1
CASSLARRDTGTGELFF
>TRBJ2-3|few|TRBV7-9
CASSLRGTSTDTQYF
>TRBJ2-3|many|TRBV29-1
CSVDRADTQYF
>TRBJ2-6|few|TRBV27
CASSPDFSGANVLTF
>TRBJ1-2|-|TRBV5-1
CASRAGRTYGYTF
>TRBJ2-3|-|TRBV11-2
CASSLDPSGSWGMDTQYF
>TRBJ2-7|-|TRBV6-2/TRBV6-3
CASSYAGPSYEQYF
>TRBJ2-2|many|TRBV5-1
CASSFGTGAGGELFF
>TRBJ2-7|few|TRBV28
CASTLGRSYEQYF
>TRBJ2-5|-|TRBV5-5
CASSSTGTLQETQYF
>TRBJ1-2|-|TRBV4-1
CASSQTLQGPYGYTF
>TRBJ1-1|-|TRBV20-1
CSARPLVAPKTEAFF
>TRBJ2-3|-|TRBV7-9
CASSLAGQGWDTQYF